This T cell receptor beta chain is drawn from a study of cytotoxic CD8 clonotypes in ibrutinib-treated CLL (dated by TCRdb to the early 2020s). The study in broad terms: The cohort included some 14 treatment-naive and around 10 relapsed/refractory patients; roughly 17 were IGHV unmutated. Partial responses were observed in about 24 patients and complete responses in 2; after a median follow-up of 68 months, remission was maintained in 14 patients and progression was observed in around twelve. Response samples were obtained after a median of around 11 months of treatment, with a range of about 6 to 36 months. On average, each sample yielded 255,043 productive templates and 94,082 productive rearrangements. Of the roughly 86 people in the trial, roughly 27 had longitudinal samples available. Cryopreserved peripheral blood mononuclear cells were obtained prior to treatment, at the time of response, and at either disease progression or sustained remission. Every remission and progressive disease sample was obtained while ibrutinib was still being received by the patients. The research as a whole found: Clonality rose at ibrutinib response, remained stable during sustained remission, and dropped back toward baseline at progression. Baseline clonality exceeded that of age-matched healthy donors and correlated strongly with circulating CD8+ T-cell counts. Lymph node repertoires were not examined, and the timing of sampling was not matched between patients in sustained remission and those whose disease progressed. Public clonotypes were rare and either shrank or stayed stable during treatment, and the rise in clonality at ibrutinib response reflected expansion of private clonotypes.

Read against the paper, the sample's time point label means: progressive disease on ibrutinib. For TCR beta library preparation, around 1.9 micrograms of genomic DNA were extracted from the cryopreserved PBMCs. Longitudinal blood samples from CLL patients on ibrutinib monotherapy underwent high-throughput TCR beta sequencing. The patients were enrolled in a single-center, open-label phase 2 trial of ibrutinib monotherapy. V loses 4 bases at its end and J loses 5 bases; junction bases beyond the gene matches: 6. In the germline V gene (reference sequence), CDR1 corresponds to LNHDA and CDR2 to SQIVND. The CDR3 goes from the cysteine to the phenylalanine over 16 residues. Only the CDR3 portion is preserved as DNA: 48 bases, with reading frame beginning at the first base. On a MiSeq, deep resolution sequencing aimed for a depth between 1 in 1 million and 1 in 200,000 T cells, with each clonotype covered 10x on average. TCR beta libraries were generated with the immunoSEQ hsTCRB Kit. The authors processed their data as follows. ImmunoSEQ Data Assistant and ImmunoSEQ Analyzer were used for data analysis, and V, D and J genes were assigned according to IMGT definitions. Clonality, with values ranging from 0 to 1, was calculated as one minus the normalized Shannon entropy of productive rearrangement frequencies. Public clonotype analysis was restricted to overrepresented clonotypes comprising at least 0.05% of each patient's repertoire. About twelve repertoires from age-matched healthy donors, obtained from immuneACCESS, served as clonality controls. TCRdb holds this immuneACCESS table with in-frame rearrangements only. Some clones are missing; in checked studies, unresolved V genes explain under half, and the rest has no known cause. That table supplies the V and J calls and clone size; D and trimming were determined from the DNA. Counted in this sample were 250,000 to 350,000 clones; around 69% of them appeared once. The ten largest clones take up about 5.3% of the sample.

This clone has a single count. Its antigen has not been determined. Base qualities are not recorded, but no much larger clone differs from it by a single base. The sequence links TRBV19 to TRBJ2-3, with 13 central nucleotides matching TRBD2. Sequencing used PBMCs, obtained at disease progression, from a patient treated with ibrutinib. The clonotype comes from a human donor with chronic lymphocytic leukemia. The CDR3 loop reads CASSKLAGGPRDTQYF. The DNA is as follows: TGTGCCAGTAGTAAACTAGCGGGAGGGCCAAGAGATACGCAGTATTTT.